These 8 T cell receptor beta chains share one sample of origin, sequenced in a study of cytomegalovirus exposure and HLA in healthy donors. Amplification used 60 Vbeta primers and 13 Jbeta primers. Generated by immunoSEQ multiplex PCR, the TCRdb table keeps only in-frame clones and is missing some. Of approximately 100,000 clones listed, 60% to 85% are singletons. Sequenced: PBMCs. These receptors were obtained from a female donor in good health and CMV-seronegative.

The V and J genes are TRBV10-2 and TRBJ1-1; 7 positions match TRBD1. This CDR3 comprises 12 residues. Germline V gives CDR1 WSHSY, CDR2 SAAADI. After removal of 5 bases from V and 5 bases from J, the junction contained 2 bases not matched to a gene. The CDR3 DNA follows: TGCGCCAGCAGTAAGGGACAGACTGAAGCTTTCTTT. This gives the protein CASSKGQTEAFF.

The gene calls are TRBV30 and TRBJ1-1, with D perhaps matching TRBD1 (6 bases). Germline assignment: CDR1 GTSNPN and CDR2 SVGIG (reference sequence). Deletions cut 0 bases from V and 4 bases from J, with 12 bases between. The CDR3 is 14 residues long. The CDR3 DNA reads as TGTGCCTGGAGTGTATCCTTAGGGGGCACTGAAGCTTTCTTT. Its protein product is CAWSVSLGGTEAFF.

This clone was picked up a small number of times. The CDR3 spells CASSPGTEAFF. The CDR3 coding sequence is TGTGCCAGCAGCCCGGGCACTGAAGCTTTCTTT. The V call is TRBV7-9, the J call TRBJ1-1; D uncertain. The germline CDR1 and CDR2 sequences are SEHNR and FQNEAQ (reference sequence). V shed 5 bases and J shed 4 bases, with 5 bases lying between them. CDR3 size: 11 residues.

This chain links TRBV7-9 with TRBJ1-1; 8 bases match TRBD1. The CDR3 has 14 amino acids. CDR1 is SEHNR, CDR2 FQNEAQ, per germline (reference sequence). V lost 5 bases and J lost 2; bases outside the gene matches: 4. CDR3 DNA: TGTGCCAGCAGCCCAGGGGGCCCTAACACTGAAGCTTTCTTT. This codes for CASSPGGPNTEAFF.

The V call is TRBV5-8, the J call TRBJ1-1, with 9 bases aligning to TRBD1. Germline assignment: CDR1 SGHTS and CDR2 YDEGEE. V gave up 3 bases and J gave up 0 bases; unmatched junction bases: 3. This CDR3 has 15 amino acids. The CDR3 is CASSWGTGMNTEAFF. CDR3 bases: TGTGCCAGCAGCTGGGGGACAGGGATGAACACTGAAGCTTTCTTT.

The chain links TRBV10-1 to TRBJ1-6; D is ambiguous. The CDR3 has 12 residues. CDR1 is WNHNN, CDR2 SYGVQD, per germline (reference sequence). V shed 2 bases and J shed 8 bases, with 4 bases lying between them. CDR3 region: CASSEPDSPLHF. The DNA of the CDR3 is TGCGCCAGCAGTGAGCCCGATTCACCCCTCCACTTT.

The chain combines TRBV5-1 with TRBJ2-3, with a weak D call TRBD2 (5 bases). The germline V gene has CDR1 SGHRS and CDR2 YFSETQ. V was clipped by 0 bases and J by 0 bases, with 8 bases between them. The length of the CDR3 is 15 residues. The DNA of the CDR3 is TGCGCCAGCAGCTTGGCGGGGTCTAGCACAGATACGCAGTATTTT. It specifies CASSLAGSSTDTQYF.

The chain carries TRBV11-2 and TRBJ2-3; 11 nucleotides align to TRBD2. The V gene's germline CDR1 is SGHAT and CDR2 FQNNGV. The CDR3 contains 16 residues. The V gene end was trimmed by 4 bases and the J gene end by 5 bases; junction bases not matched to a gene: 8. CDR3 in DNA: TGTGCCAGCAGCTCATATAGCGGGGGGGCGGTAGATACGCAGTATTTT. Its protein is CASSSYSGGAVDTQYF.